The 19 T cell receptor beta chains reported below all come from one sample, sequenced in a study of blood T cell repertoires in COVID-19. Produced via immunoSEQ multiplex PCR; TCRdb's table is partial and in-frame only. The table has tens of thousands of clones, about 88% seen once. Specimen: peripheral blood. The receptors stem from a woman between 55 and 75 years old with COVID-19, enrolled during active disease.

This chain connects TRBV6-2 or TRBV6-3 to TRBJ1-1; 7 bases match TRBD1. The CDR3 totals 15 residues. The junction had 4 bases not matched to a gene; V was cut back by 0 bases and J by 3 bases. CDR1 and CDR2 from the germline V gene are MNHEY and SVGEGT. The DNA of the CDR3 is TGTGCCAGCAGTTACTCCCAGGGGGGCCACACTGAAGCTTTCTTT. Translation: CASSYSQGGHTEAFF.

V gene TRBV30 combines with J gene TRBJ2-7; D gene ambiguous. Germline CDR1 reads GTSNPN; CDR2 reads SVGIG (reference sequence). This CDR3 spans 12 amino acids. V lost 5 bases to trimming and J lost 0 bases, with 8 bases between them. For the CDR3, the DNA is TGTGCCTGGGGCCAGTCCTCCTACGAGCAGTACTTC. Protein sequence: CAWGQSSYEQYF.

The gene calls are TRBV9 and TRBJ2-1; no definite D call. With 1 base removed from V and 2 bases from J, the gap between germline ends came to 10 bases. This CDR3 comprises 15 residues. Germline CDR1 reads SGDLS; CDR2 reads YYNGEE. CDR3 sequence: CASSVSLDPYNEQFF. As DNA, the CDR3 is TGTGCCAGCAGCGTATCGTTAGATCCCTACAATGAGCAGTTCTTC.

This chain joins TRBV7-8 and TRBJ1-4; no firm D call. Trimming took 3 bases from V and 5 from J, leaving 10 bases between them. This CDR3 region has 14 residues. The germline V gene has CDR1 SGHVS and CDR2 FQNEAQ. The CDR3, as DNA: TGTGCCAGCAGCTTTGGCACCTGGAATGAAAAACTGTTTTTT. Its protein product is CASSFGTWNEKLFF.

The rearrangement links TRBV27 to TRBJ2-2; 10 nucleotides agree with TRBD2. Germline V gene sequence: CDR1 MNHEY, CDR2 SMNVEV (reference sequence). Losses at the gene ends were 5 bases for V and 7 bases for J; bases not matched to a gene: 13. This CDR3 has 17 residues. CDR3 amino acids: CASSVGSGRAGSGELFF. CDR3 in DNA: TGTGCCAGCAGTGTAGGCAGCGGGAGGGCCGGGAGCGGGGAGCTGTTTTTT.

This chain connects TRBV19 to TRBJ2-1; 8 nucleotides match TRBD2. This CDR3 is 14 amino acids long. The ends lost 6 bases at V and 5 bases at J; junction bases unmatched: 6. Germline loops: CDR1 LNHDA, CDR2 SQIVND (reference sequence). For the CDR3, the DNA is TGTGCCAGTAGCTTCGGGACTAGGCACAATGAGCAGTTCTTC. It encodes CASSFGTRHNEQFF.

The V gene is TRBV24-1, the J gene TRBJ2-1; possible D gene TRBD2, 6 bases. The CDR3 sequence is 13 residues long. Germline V CDR1 and CDR2: KGHDR, SFDVKD. Trimming left V 3 bases short and J 7 bases short, with 9 bases between. CDR3 loop: CATSDLALNEQFF. For the CDR3, the DNA is TGTGCCACCAGTGATCTAGCGCTGAATGAGCAGTTCTTC.

The rearrangement joins TRBV29-1 to TRBJ2-1, with 10 bases matching TRBD2. CDR1 is SQVTM and CDR2 is ANQGSEA in the germline V gene. Unmatched junction bases numbered 6, after V lost 3 bases and J lost 4 bases. CDR3 length equals 15 residues. This CDR3 is CSVEIAGGEYNEQFF. CDR3 nucleotide sequence: TGCAGCGTTGAGATAGCGGGGGGCGAGTACAATGAGCAGTTCTTC.

In its sample, this clone was seen once. The chain is built from TRBV7-9 and TRBJ1-2; TRBD1 is a possible D gene (6 bases). The CDR3 is 15 amino acids. Germline CDR1 SEHNR, CDR2 FQNEAQ (reference sequence). The ends were cut back, 5 bases at V and 3 bases at J, with 16 bases in the middle. CDR3 sequence reads: CASSLAGASYYGYTF. CDR3 sequence (DNA): TGTGCCAGCAGCCTGGCGGGGGCGTCTTACTATGGCTACACCTTC.

The rearrangement links TRBV11-2 to TRBJ1-2; TRBD1 might be the D (6 bases). From germline, CDR1 is SGHAT and CDR2 FQNNGV. The CDR3 is 13 amino acids. The V end was cut by 5 bases, the J end by 2 bases, with 9 bases between. The DNA for the CDR3 is TGTGCCAGCAGCCCGGGACACAACTATGGCTACACCTTC. This encodes CASSPGHNYGYTF.

J is TRBJ2-7 and V is TRBV11-2; D call uncertain. The germline V gene encodes CDR1 SGHAT and CDR2 FQNNGV. There are 12 residues in the CDR3. V was pared by 2 bases and J by 6 bases, with 8 bases between. Written as DNA, the CDR3 is TGTGCCAGCAGCTTAAGCCAGGTCGAGCAGTACTTC. Amino acid sequence: CASSLSQVEQYF.

This chain joins TRBV7-2 and TRBJ2-1; TRBD1 matches 10 bases. This CDR3 is 15 amino acids long. Unmatched junction bases numbered 3, after V lost 4 bases and J lost 3 bases. Germline V gene sequence: CDR1 SGHTA, CDR2 FQGNSA. In DNA, the CDR3 is TGTGCCAGCAGCTGGACAGGGGGAAACTACAATGAGCAGTTCTTC. Its translation is CASSWTGGNYNEQFF.

The chain joins TRBV28 to TRBJ1-1; TRBD1 aligns across 10 bases. Germline lookup yields CDR1 MDHEN and CDR2 SYDVKM. V gave up 6 bases and J gave up 0 bases; unmatched junction bases: 10. The CDR3 length is 17 residues. The CDR3 DNA sequence: TGTGCCAGCAGCCCGGGACAGGGGCGTCCTATGAACACTGAAGCTTTCTTT. Protein product: CASSPGQGRPMNTEAFF.

This chain joins TRBV12-5 and TRBJ1-1; perhaps TRBD1 as D (6 bases). This CDR3 has 16 amino acids. The germline CDR1 and CDR2 sequences are LGHNT and FRNRAP. The V and J ends lost 2 bases and 3 bases respectively, with 16 bases between them. CDR3 DNA sequence: TGTGCTAGTGGTTTGTCGCCGGGACACGAAGACACTGAAGCTTTCTTT. Protein sequence: CASGLSPGHEDTEAFF.

The chain uses TRBV7-8 and TRBJ1-5; TRBD1 is a possible D gene (6 bases). Germline loops: CDR1 SGHVS, CDR2 FQNEAQ. The CDR3 length is 15 residues. V was shortened by 1 base and J by 6 bases, with 13 bases between the two germline ends. DNA for the CDR3: TGTGCCAGCAGCTTAGAGGGAGGGGGAGGTCAGCCCCAGCATTTT. It yields the protein CASSLEGGGGQPQHF.

This sequence joins TRBV18 and TRBJ1-1; 7 nucleotides align to TRBD1. The CDR3 contains 16 residues. Germline V gene lookup returns CDR1 KGHSH and CDR2 LQKENI. With 3 bases clipped from V and 0 bases from J, the junction kept 7 bases outside the gene matches. CDR3 coding DNA: TGTGCCAGCTCACCGCCTCGACAGGGATTGAACACTGAAGCTTTCTTT. This gives the protein CASSPPRQGLNTEAFF.

This sequence joins TRBV4-3 and TRBJ1-3; D is ambiguous. Germline assignment: CDR1 LGHNA and CDR2 YSLEER. V lost 0 bases and J 1 base, leaving 13 bases between the germline ends. CDR3 length: 17 residues. DNA for the CDR3: TGCGCCAGCAGCCAAGAAGTCTGGCAGGCATCTGGAAACACCATATATTTT. It codes for CASSQEVWQASGNTIYF.

The chain joins TRBV9 to TRBJ1-1; a weak D match, TRBD1 (5 bases). V lost 2 bases to trimming and J lost 8 bases, with 13 bases between them. The CDR3 extends over 13 amino acids. Germline lookup yields CDR1 SGDLS and CDR2 YYNGEE. CDR3 loop: CASSVHQGTEAFF. The CDR3, as DNA: TGTGCCAGCAGCGTCCATCAGGGAACCGAAGCTTTCTTT. The full variable domain, rest sourced from reference TRBV9 and TRBJ1-1, is DSGVTQTPKHLITATGQRVTLRCSPRSGDLSVYWYQQSLDQGLQFLIQYYNGEERAKGNILERFSAQQFPDLHSELNLSSLELGDSALYFCASSVHQGTEAFFGQGTRLTVV.

This chain uses TRBV5-1 with TRBJ2-7; D unresolved. The CDR3 has 15 amino acids. Germline assignment: CDR1 SGHRS and CDR2 YFSETQ. Trimming took off 4 bases at V and 5 bases at J, with 19 bases between the two ends. CDR3 in amino acids: CASSIVFGSRDEQYF. The CDR3 region has the DNA TGCGCCAGCAGCATTGTTTTTGGGTCTCGGGACGAGCAGTACTTC.